The text below deals with one T cell receptor (beta chain). In replicate PCRs of sorted subsets, approximately 210 ng DNA, approximately 30,000 T cell genomes, was used. Some clones are missing from TCRdb's copy, which holds only in-frame ones; the method was immunoSEQ multiplex PCR. The table shows some 2,500,000 clones, with 85% to 95% occurring only once. This sample is part of a study of shared clonotypes between healthy human individuals. The CDR3 is 16 residues long. The junction had 5 bases not matched to a gene; V was cut back by 1 base and J by 3 bases. Germline CDR1 MNHNS, CDR2 SASEGT. The clonotype originates from a man between 18 and 29 years old in good health. Some clones in this sample may be carry-over from other donors' samples. The V call is TRBV6-1, the J call TRBJ2-3, with 9 nucleotides matching TRBD2. Sequencing was performed on naive CD4+ T cells from PBMCs. Sample subset: CD45RA+ positively selected. CDR3 bases: TGTGCCAGCAGTGAAGGAGCGGGAGGATGGACAGATACGCAGTATTTT. Translating it yields CASSEGAGGWTDTQYF.